This T cell receptor beta chain was recovered during a study of shared clonotypes between healthy human individuals. Study-wide context: The plates for each donor numbered three CD4 naive, three CD4 memory, two CD8 naive and one CD8 memory.

Donors comprised only Caucasian adults living in Nashville, Tennessee. A split of CD4+ cells into CD45RA+ naive and CD45RA-negative memory subsets was performed. With V trimmed by 3 bases and J by 4 bases, 19 bases remained unmatched. CDR3 size: 19 residues. Germline V CDR1 and CDR2: MNHEY, SMNVEV (reference sequence). Assay: immunoSEQ multiplex PCR; the TCRdb copy retains only in-frame clones and omits some. The table records roughly 2.2 million clones, 90% to 95% of them present only once. The V and J genes are TRBV27 and TRBJ2-3, with TRBD2 matching over 7 bases. The sequencing sample was made of naive CD4+ T cells from PBMCs. Documented subset: CD45RA+ positively selected. This TCR was sampled from a man aged 18 to 29 in good health. Some clones in this sample may be carry-over from other donors' samples. The CDR3 spells CASSFFAGVGGGRSDTQYF. CDR3 DNA sequence: TGTGCCAGCAGTTTTTTCGCAGGAGTCGGGGGAGGGCGCTCAGATACGCAGTATTTT.